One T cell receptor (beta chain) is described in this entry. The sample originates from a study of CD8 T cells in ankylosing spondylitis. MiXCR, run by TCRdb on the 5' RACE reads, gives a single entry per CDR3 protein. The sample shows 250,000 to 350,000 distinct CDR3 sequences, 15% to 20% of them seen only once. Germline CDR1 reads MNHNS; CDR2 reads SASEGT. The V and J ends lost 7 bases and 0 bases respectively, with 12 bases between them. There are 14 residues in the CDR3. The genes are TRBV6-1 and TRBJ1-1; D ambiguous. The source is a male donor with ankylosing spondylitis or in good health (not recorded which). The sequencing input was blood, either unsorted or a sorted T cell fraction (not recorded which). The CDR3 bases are TGTGCCAGCAAAGAGGGAGAGATGAACACTGAAGCTTTCTTT. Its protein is CASKEGEMNTEAFF.